This TCR beta chain stems from a study of blood T cell repertoires in COVID-19. Seattle participants joined during active infection and were tracked over time. Measured with immunoSEQ multiplex PCR; TCRdb has only the in-frame clones, and not every one. The repertoire holds 180,000 or so clones, with more than 75% as singletons. In germline, CDR1 is SGHTA, CDR2 FQGNSA. The V gene end was trimmed by 1 base and the J gene end by 8 bases; junction bases not matched to a gene: 5. This CDR3 has 14 residues. The sequence came from a person aged 65 to 79 with COVID-19, enrolled during active disease. This chain links TRBV7-2 with TRBJ1-2, with 9 nucleotides matching TRBD1. Sequenced input: peripheral blood. The CDR3 is CASSLGTGAGGYTF. The CDR3 nucleotides are TGTGCCAGCAGCTTAGGGACAGGGGCTGGCGGCTACACCTTC.